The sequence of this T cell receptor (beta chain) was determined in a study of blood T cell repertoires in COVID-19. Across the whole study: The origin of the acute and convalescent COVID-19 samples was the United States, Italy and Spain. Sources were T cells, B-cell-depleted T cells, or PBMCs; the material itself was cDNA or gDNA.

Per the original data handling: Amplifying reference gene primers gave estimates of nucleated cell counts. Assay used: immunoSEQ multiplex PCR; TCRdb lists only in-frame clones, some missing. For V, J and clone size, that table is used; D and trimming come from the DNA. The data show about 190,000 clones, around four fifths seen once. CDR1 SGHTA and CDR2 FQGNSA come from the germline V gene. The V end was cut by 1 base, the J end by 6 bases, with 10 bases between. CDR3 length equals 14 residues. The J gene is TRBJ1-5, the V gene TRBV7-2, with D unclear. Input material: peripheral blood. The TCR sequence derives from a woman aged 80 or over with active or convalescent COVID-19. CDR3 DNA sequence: TGTGCCAGCAGCTTAGGGCCTGGGCCTCAGCCCCAGCATTTT. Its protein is CASSLGPGPQPQHF.